The 9 T cell receptor beta chains given below trace back to one sample, sequenced in a study of blood T cell repertoires in COVID-19 (TCRdb year 2020). Libraries were constructed by the immunoSEQ multiplex PCR assay. TCRdb retrieved this table from immuneACCESS and kept in-frame rearrangements only. Not all clones are present; in checked studies, unresolved V genes account for under half, and no reason is known for the remainder. Present in this sample are roughly 70,000 clones, roughly 80% of which were seen just once. The ten largest clones capture about 4.4% of the sample. Sequencing input: peripheral blood. These receptors all come from a woman aged 55-75 years with acute or convalescent COVID-19.

V is TRBV7-9 and J is TRBJ1-4; a possible D gene is TRBD1 (5 bases). CDR3 length: 14 amino acids. Trimming stripped 5 bases from V and 7 bases from J, with 14 bases between. Germline CDR1 and CDR2: SEHNR and FQNEAQ (reference sequence). CDR3 sequence reads: CASSPAEQVEKLFF. DNA of the CDR3: TGTGCCAGCAGCCCGGCGGAACAGGTTGAAAAACTGTTTTTT.

This chain joins TRBV4-2 and TRBJ2-1, with a possible D match to TRBD2 (6 bases). The CDR3 consists of 12 residues. Trimming took 0 bases from V and 16 from J, leaving 13 bases between them. The germline V gene encodes CDR1 LGHNA and CDR2 YNFKEQ. CDR3 sequence: CASSQENGGYFF. CDR3 in DNA: TGTGCCAGCAGCCAAGAAAATGGGGGGTATTTCTTC.

The V and J genes are TRBV6-1 and TRBJ2-3; maybe TRBD1 (5 bases). The CDR3 is 15 residues long. The V gene's germline CDR1 is MNHNS and CDR2 SASEGT. Trimming pared 1 base from V and 1 base from J, leaving 9 bases between. For the CDR3, the DNA is TGTGCCAGCAGTGAAGGGCAGGGCGGCACAGATACGCAGTATTTT. Protein product: CASSEGQGGTDTQYF.

The chain has TRBV6-5 and TRBJ1-6; 9 bases align to TRBD1. Germline loops: CDR1 MNHEY, CDR2 SVGAGI. The CDR3 is made up of 13 amino acids. V shed 8 bases and J 8 bases; nucleotides not matched to a gene: 4. The CDR3 DNA reads as TGTGCCAGCTACAGGGGGCTGGATTCACCCCTCCACTTT. Its protein product is CASYRGLDSPLHF.

The V and J genes are TRBV6-1 and TRBJ1-3, with 8 bases fitting TRBD1. Germline V CDR1 and CDR2: MNHNS, SASEGT. Trimming took 2 bases from V and 5 from J; bases not matched to a gene: 8. The CDR3 has 16 amino acids. The CDR3 sequence is CASSEPQGARRNTIYF. In DNA, the CDR3 is TGTGCCAGCAGTGAACCGCAGGGGGCAAGGCGAAACACCATATATTTT.

With respect to this clone: This specimen includes other DNA sequences encoding the same CDR3. The chain is built from TRBV5-1 and TRBJ2-3; 9 nucleotides align to TRBD1. Germline V gene sequence: CDR1 SGHRS, CDR2 YFSETQ. This CDR3 contains 15 residues. Losses at the gene ends were 2 bases for V and 1 base for J; bases not matched to a gene: 2. CDR3 coding DNA: TGCGCCAGCAGCTTACAGGGGGCCGGCACAGATACGCAGTATTTT. It specifies CASSLQGAGTDTQYF.

The chain has TRBV20-1 and TRBJ2-7; the D is unclear. CDR3 length: 11 amino acids. Deletions cut 7 bases from V and 2 bases from J, with 9 bases between. The germline V gene has CDR1 DFQATT and CDR2 SNEGSKA (reference sequence). The CDR3 DNA follows: TGCAGTGGGGCCTCCACCTACGAGCAGTACTTC. This translates into CSGASTYEQYF.

This clone appeared a single time. The chain carries TRBV19 and TRBJ2-2, with 8 bases that match TRBD2. The length of the CDR3 is 16 residues. Germline CDR1 reads LNHDA; CDR2 reads SQIVND (reference sequence). Germline trimming cut 8 bases from V and 4 bases from J; bases unmatched to any gene: 12. CDR3 DNA sequence: TGTGCCAGTGGTCGGGGGGGGCTAGAGGGCACCGGGGAGCTGTTTTTT. The encoded protein is CASGRGGLEGTGELFF.

This clone came up a few times. Since no conserved phenylalanine or tryptophan closes the CDR3, a read error is the likely cause. The DNA is omitted, as the CDR3 cannot be located on it reliably, and the CDR3 follows TCRdb's listing. V gene TRBV5-1 combines with J gene TRBJ1-1; TRBD1 is the table's D call and was not checked against the DNA. CDR1 and CDR2 (germline): SGHRS, YFSETQ. Including both end residues, the CDR3 is 10 amino acids long. The CDR3 sequence is CASSLWDTAH.